These 11 T cell receptor beta chains share one sample of origin, sequenced in a study of cytomegalovirus exposure and HLA in healthy donors listed by TCRdb under 2017. The library came from the immunoSEQ multiplex PCR assay. For the multiplex PCR, a mixture combining 60 forward primers for TCR Vbeta segments and 13 reverse primers for TCR Jbeta segments was used. TCRdb's version of the immuneACCESS table is confined to in-frame rearrangements and falls short of the full clone set. An unresolved V gene accounts for under half of the shortfall where checked; the remainder is of unknown origin. Here the sample has more than 85,000 clones; 60% to 80% occur a single time. The top ten constitute 6% to 6.5% of the sample. The sample was PBMCs. The receptors shown here come from a woman between 25 and 40 years old in good health and CMV-seronegative.

This chain links TRBV27 with TRBJ2-7, with D unclear. From germline, CDR1 is MNHEY and CDR2 SMNVEV (reference sequence). The V and J ends lost 5 bases and 4 bases respectively, with 15 bases between them. The CDR3 is 14 residues long. The chain's CDR3 is CASSMGLTAYEQYF. The CDR3 DNA is TGTGCCAGCAGTATGGGCCTAACGGCTTACGAGCAGTACTTC.

V is TRBV13 and J is TRBJ2-7, with TRBD2 matching over 8 bases. The CDR3 contains 15 residues. CDR1 PRHDT and CDR2 FYEKMQ come from the germline V gene (reference sequence). Germline trimming cut 4 bases from V and 5 bases from J; bases unmatched to any gene: 10. In nucleotides, the CDR3 is TGTGCCAGCAGCTGGTGGAGCGGGAGCACCCACGAGCAGTACTTC. It codes for CASSWWSGSTHEQYF. The full variable domain, its missing parts supplied by reference TRBV13 and TRBJ2-7, is AAGVIQSPRHLIKEKRETATLKCYPIPRHDTVYWYQQGPGQDPQFLISFYEKMQSDKGSIPDRFSAQQFSDYHSELNMSSLELGDSALYFCASSWWSGSTHEQYFGPGTRLTVT.

This clone was observed a handful of times. The rearrangement joins TRBV5-6 to TRBJ1-1; 12 nucleotides align to TRBD1. V shed 6 bases, J shed 4 bases, and the junction held 7 bases outside the gene matches. The germline V gene encodes CDR1 SGHDT and CDR2 YYEEEE. The CDR3 totals 15 residues. The CDR3 nucleotides read TGTGCCAGCACCGGGTGGGGACAGGGGGCCACTGAAGCTTTCTTT. Amino acid sequence: CASTGWGQGATEAFF.

The genes are TRBV7-2 and TRBJ1-5; 8 nucleotides align to TRBD1. The CDR3 extends over 15 amino acids. The germline CDR1 and CDR2 sequences are SGHTA and FQGNSA. Trimming removed 3 bases from V and 5 bases from J; junction bases left unmatched: 6. This chain's CDR3 is CASSFMSGGDQPQHF. The CDR3 DNA follows: TGTGCCAGCAGCTTCATGTCAGGGGGCGATCAGCCCCAGCATTTT.

This clone was recorded only once. The gene calls are TRBV28 and TRBJ2-1, with TRBD2 as a possible D gene (5 bases). The germline V gene has CDR1 MDHEN and CDR2 SYDVKM. The CDR3 consists of 12 residues. V was pared by 8 bases and J by 9 bases, with 14 bases between. CDR3 loop: CASERVFREQFF. CDR3 nucleotides: TGTGCCAGCGAGAGGGTCTTTCGTGAGCAGTTCTTC.

The chain carries TRBV7-9 and TRBJ1-1; D perhaps matches TRBD1 (6 bases). CDR1 and CDR2 from the germline V gene are SEHNR and FQNEAQ (reference sequence). V was shortened by 3 bases and J by 8 bases, with 7 bases between the two germline ends. CDR3 size: 11 residues. CDR3 loop: CASSFDREAFF. CDR3 in DNA: TGTGCCAGCAGCTTCGACAGGGAAGCTTTCTTT. The whole variable domain, remainder taken from reference TRBV7-9 and TRBJ1-1, is DTGVSQNPRHKITKRGQNVTFRCDPISEHNRLYWYRQTLGQGPEFLTYFQNEAQLEKSRLLSDRFSAERPKGSFSTLEIQRTEQGDSAMYLCASSFDREAFFGQGTRLTVV.

This clone was recorded only once. The rearrangement uses TRBV2 and TRBJ1-2; D is perhaps TRBD1 (5 bases). From germline, CDR1 is SNHLY and CDR2 FYNNEI. The V and J ends lost 3 bases and 7 bases respectively, with 12 bases between them. The CDR3 is made up of 13 amino acids. The CDR3 nucleotides are TGTGCCAGCAGTGAGGGGACTGATGTTGGCTACACCTTC. Translating it yields CASSEGTDVGYTF.

J is TRBJ2-7 and V is TRBV5-1, with 7 positions matching TRBD1. The CDR3 consists of 14 residues. Germline V gene data show CDR1 as SGHRS and CDR2 as YFSETQ. V lost 2 bases to trimming and J lost 5 bases; unmatched junction nucleotides: 7. The CDR3 DNA is TGCGCCAGCAGCTTAAGACAGGGCCGGGACGAGCAGTACTTC. Translating gives CASSLRQGRDEQYF. Based on the CDR3 plus reference TRBV5-1 and TRBJ2-7, the full variable domain is KAGVTQTPRYLIKTRGQQVTLSCSPISGHRSVSWYQQTPGQGLQFLFEYFSETQRNKGNFPGRFSGRQFSNSRSEMNVSTLELGDSALYLCASSLRQGRDEQYFGPGTRLTVT.

The chain uses TRBV4-3 and TRBJ1-4; 10 nucleotides line up with TRBD1. With V trimmed by 1 base and J by 8 bases, 4 bases remained unmatched. The CDR3 contains 15 residues. Germline V gives CDR1 LGHNA, CDR2 YSLEER. Here the CDR3 DNA reads TGCGCCAGCAGCCAAGCGGCGGACAGGGGGGAAAAACTGTTTTTT. Translating gives CASSQAADRGEKLFF.

The chain has TRBV9 and TRBJ2-2; D remains unclear. The V gene's germline CDR1 is SGDLS and CDR2 YYNGEE. Trimming removed 0 bases from V and 4 bases from J, with 10 bases in between. The CDR3 covers 15 residues. The chain's CDR3 is CASSVALSGTGELFF. CDR3 bases: TGTGCCAGCAGCGTAGCTCTGAGTGGCACCGGGGAGCTGTTTTTT.

This clone was counted a single time. Relative to the germline gene, one junction end is altered; a read error may explain this. The rearrangement joins TRBV5-1 to TRBJ2-7, with 12 bases aligning to TRBD2. The CDR3 runs 17 residues. Germline V gives CDR1 SGHRS, CDR2 YFSETQ. The CDR3 region has the DNA TGCACCAGCAGCTTGGAGCTAGCGGGAGGGGGTGCCTACGAGCAGTACTTC. Translation: CTSSLELAGGGAYEQYF.